This record looks at one TCR beta chain sequence and its context. As yet, its antigen is unknown. These data are taken from a study of shared clonotypes between healthy human individuals. Study-wide context: Three plates were used per donor for CD4 naive, three for CD4 memory, two for CD8 naive and one for CD8 memory. Findings of the study overall: Non-shared clonotypes showed lower generation probabilities than clonotypes common to all four donors. What naive subsets generally showed was a larger estimated richness than memory subsets showed. Sharing across four donors was highest in naive CD4 (about 5%) and lowest in memory CD8 (0.4%).

The table came from immunoSEQ multiplex PCR; TCRdb's copy has only in-frame clones and leaves some out. The profile shows roughly 2.1 million clones, under 95% of them singletons. Terminally differentiated effector memory CD45RA+ cells were excluded by CCR7 positive selection of CD45RO-negative cells. The CDR3 extends over 15 amino acids. Sample: naive CD8+ T cells from PBMCs. The chain carries TRBV21-1 and TRBJ2-7; TRBD2, as called in the table, went unchecked against the DNA. TRBV21-1 is shown as a pseudogene. This receptor was identified in a man aged 18-30 years in good health. Some clones in this sample may be carry-over from other donors' samples. The CDR3 loop is CASPLAGRNRYEQYF. CDR3 DNA sequence: TGTGCCAGCCCCCTAGCGGGCAGGAATCGGTACGAGCAGTACTTC.